The clone carrying this T cell receptor beta chain is a singleton in its sample. The sample holds other DNA sequences that translate to the same CDR3. The data belong to a study of blood T cell repertoires in COVID-19. Authors' processing steps: Quantification of nucleated cells was approximated via reference gene primer amplification. Repertoires were generated with immunoSEQ multiplex PCR, while TCRdb's copy carries only in-frame clones and drops some. The D gene and trimming were derived from the DNA, and the V and J assignments and clone size from that table. The data show about 60,000 clones, roughly nine tenths seen once. Sequences were obtained from peripheral blood. This clonotype was sampled from a human donor in a cohort sampled during active COVID-19.

DNA of the CDR3: TGCGCCAGCAGCGAGTGGCCAGGGACAGGGGGTCGGGGCTACACCTTC. Its translation is CASSEWPGTGGRGYTF. The chain combines TRBV5-1 with TRBJ1-2, with 11 bases matching TRBD1. Germline V gene data show CDR1 as SGHRS and CDR2 as YFSETQ. V was clipped by 4 bases and J by 8 bases; unmatched bases: 13. The CDR3 is made up of 16 amino acids.